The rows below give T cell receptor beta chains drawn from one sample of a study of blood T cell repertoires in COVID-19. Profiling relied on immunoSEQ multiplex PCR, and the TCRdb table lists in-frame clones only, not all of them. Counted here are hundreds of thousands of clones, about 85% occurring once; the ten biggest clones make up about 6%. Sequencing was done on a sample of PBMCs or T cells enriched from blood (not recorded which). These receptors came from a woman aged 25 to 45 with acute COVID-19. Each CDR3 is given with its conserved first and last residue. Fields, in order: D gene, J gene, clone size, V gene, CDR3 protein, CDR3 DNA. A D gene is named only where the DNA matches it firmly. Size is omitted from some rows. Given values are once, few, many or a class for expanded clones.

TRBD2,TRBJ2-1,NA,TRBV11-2,CASTGRSSGGNEQFF,TGTGCCAGCACCGGGCGGTCTAGCGGGGGCAATGAGCAGTTCTTC
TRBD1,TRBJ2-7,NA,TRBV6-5,CASSLDGTGVWEQYF,TGTGCCAGTAGTTTGGACGGGACAGGGGTGTGGGAGCAGTACTTC
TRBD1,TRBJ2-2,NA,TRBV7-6,CASSLGTGANTGELFF,TGTGCCAGCAGCTTGGGGACAGGGGCGAACACCGGGGAGCTGTTTTTT
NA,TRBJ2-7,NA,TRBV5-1,CASSGRQDTYEQYF,TGCGCCAGCAGCGGAAGACAGGACACCTACGAGCAGTACTTC
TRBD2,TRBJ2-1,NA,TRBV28,CASSFATSVNNEQFF,TGTGCCAGCAGTTTCGCGACTAGCGTTAACAATGAGCAGTTCTTC
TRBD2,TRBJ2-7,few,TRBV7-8,CASSLGLGVSYEQYF,TGTGCCAGCAGCTTGGGACTAGGAGTTTCCTACGAGCAGTACTTC
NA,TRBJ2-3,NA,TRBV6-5,CASRRTTEGTDTQYF,TGTGCCAGCAGGCGGACTACCGAGGGCACAGATACGCAGTATTTT
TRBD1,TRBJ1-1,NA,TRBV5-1,CASSTYRGHSGTEAFF,TGCGCCAGCAGCACTTACAGGGGGCACAGTGGGACTGAAGCTTTCTTT
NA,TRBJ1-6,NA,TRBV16,CASSQSGTPSSYNSPLHF,TGTGCCAGCAGCCAATCCGGGACACCAAGCTCCTATAATTCACCCCTCCACTTT
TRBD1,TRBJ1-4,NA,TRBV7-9,CASSSDRGRSNEKLFF,TGTGCCAGCAGCTCAGACAGGGGGCGGTCTAATGAAAAACTGTTTTTT